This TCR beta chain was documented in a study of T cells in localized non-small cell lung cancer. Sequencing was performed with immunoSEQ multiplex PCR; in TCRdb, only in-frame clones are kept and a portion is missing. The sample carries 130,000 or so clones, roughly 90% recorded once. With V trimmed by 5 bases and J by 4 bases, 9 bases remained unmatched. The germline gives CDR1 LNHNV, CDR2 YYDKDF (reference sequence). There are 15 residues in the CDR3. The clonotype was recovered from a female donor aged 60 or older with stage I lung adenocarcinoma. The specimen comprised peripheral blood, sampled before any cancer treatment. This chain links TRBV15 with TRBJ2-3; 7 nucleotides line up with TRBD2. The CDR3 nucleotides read TGTGCCACCAGCGGGGCGGGAGCCCCCTCAGATACGCAGTATTTT. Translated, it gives CATSGAGAPSDTQYF. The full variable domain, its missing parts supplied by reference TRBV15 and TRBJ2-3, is DAMVIQNPRYQVTQFGKPVTLSCSQTLNHNVMYWYQQKSSQAPKLLFHYYDKDFNNEADTPDNFQSRRPNTSFCFLDIRSPGLGDTAMYLCATSGAGAPSDTQYFGPGTRLTVL.